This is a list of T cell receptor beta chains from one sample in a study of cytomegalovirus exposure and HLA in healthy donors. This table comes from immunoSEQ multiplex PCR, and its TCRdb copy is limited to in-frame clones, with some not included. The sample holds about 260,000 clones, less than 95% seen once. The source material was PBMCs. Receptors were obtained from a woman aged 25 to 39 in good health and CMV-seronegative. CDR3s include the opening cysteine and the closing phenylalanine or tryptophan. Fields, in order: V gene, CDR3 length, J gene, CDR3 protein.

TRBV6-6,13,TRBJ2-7,CASSPFDPYEQYF
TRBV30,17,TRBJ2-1,CAWSAIRLAASYNEQFF
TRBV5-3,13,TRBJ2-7,CARSCPGPPGQYF
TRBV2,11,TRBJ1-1,CASSLNTEAFF
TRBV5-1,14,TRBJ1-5,CASSLGTGDQPQHF
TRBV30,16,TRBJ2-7,CAWSVLSTGRYYEQYF
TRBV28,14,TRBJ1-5,CASSLWQSNQPQHF
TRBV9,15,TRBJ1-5,CASSVGGGRNQPQHF
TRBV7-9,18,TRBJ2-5,CASSLGVSAGSRRETQYF
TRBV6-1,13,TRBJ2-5,CASRLTGGETQYF
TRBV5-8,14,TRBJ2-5,CASSWDRGRETQYF
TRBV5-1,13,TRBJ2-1,CASSFGLYNEQFF
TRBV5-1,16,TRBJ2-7,CASSLDGDIQSYEQYF
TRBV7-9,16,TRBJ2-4,CASSLQGSGGQNIQYF
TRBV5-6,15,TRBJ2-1,CASSWHLGPYNEQFF
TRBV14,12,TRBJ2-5,CASRGDLETQYF
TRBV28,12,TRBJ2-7,CASTSSLYEQYF
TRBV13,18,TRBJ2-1,CASSWTSGSQTSYNEQFF
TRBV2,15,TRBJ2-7,CASSVRAEGSYEQYF
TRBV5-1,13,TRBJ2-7,CASSIQTGYEQYF
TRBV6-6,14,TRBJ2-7,CASSYSTGVYEQYF
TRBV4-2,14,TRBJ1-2,CASSQLTGGDGYTF
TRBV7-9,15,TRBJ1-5,CASSLEMGGGQPQHF
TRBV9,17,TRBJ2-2,CASSVVASGTNTGELFF
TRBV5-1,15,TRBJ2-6,CASSLASSGANVLTF
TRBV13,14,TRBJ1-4,CASSIGTGGEKLFF
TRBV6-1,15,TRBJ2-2,CASSVEGLGTGELFF
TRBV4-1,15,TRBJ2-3,CASGTSVLTGDTQYF
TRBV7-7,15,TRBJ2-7,CASSPGQGAAYEQYF
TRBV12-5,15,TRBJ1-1,CASGLVAPRNTEAFF
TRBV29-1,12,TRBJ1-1,CSYQIRGTEAFF
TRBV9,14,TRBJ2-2,CASSHTGHTGELFF
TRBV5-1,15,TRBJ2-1,CASSSEGTSYNEQFF
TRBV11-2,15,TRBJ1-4,CASSPKQGGGEKLFF
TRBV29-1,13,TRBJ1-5,CSVAQGTQQPQHF
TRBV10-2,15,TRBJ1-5,CASSDRGDSNQPQHF
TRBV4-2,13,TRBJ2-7,CASSHDGPQQQYF
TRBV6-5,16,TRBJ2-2,CASSYVTVIFTGELFF
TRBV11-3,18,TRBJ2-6,CASSLVGYSSSGANVLTF
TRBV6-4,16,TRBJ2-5,CASSGPGQGRMKTQYF
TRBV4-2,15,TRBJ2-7,CASSQPTSGTYEQYF
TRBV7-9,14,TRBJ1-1,CASSLNDRNTEAFF
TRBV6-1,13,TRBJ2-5,CASSGDTPETQYF
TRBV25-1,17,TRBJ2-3,CASSALPGVWSTDTQYF
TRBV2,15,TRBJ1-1,CASSDSLLLTLEAFF
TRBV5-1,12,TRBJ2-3,CASSPNTDTQYF